Following are 2 T cell receptor beta chains from one sample sequenced in a study of neurological immune-mediated disorders. TCRdb used MiXCR to reprocess the 5' RACE reads, holding one entry per CDR3 protein. The sample lists more than 50,000 distinct CDR3 sequences; 4% to 6% were seen once. Sequenced sample: PBMCs. These receptors came from a woman under 40 with multiple sclerosis.

This clonotype appeared many times. The chain employs TRBV20-1 and TRBJ2-7; 7 bases line up with TRBD1. V gave up 3 bases and J gave up 2 bases; unmatched junction bases: 4. Germline lookup yields CDR1 DFQATT and CDR2 SNEGSKA (reference sequence). The CDR3 runs to 13 residues. CDR3 amino acids: CSASRDSPYEQYF. CDR3 nucleotide sequence: TGCAGTGCTAGCAGGGACAGTCCCTACGAGCAGTACTTC.

CDR3 coding DNA: TGTGCCAGCAGTTCCAGGGGGGACTATGGCTACACCTTC. This codes for CASSSRGDYGYTF. The gene calls are TRBV27 and TRBJ1-2, with TRBD1 identical over 7 bases. V was pared by 4 bases and J by 3 bases, with 2 bases of the junction left unmatched. CDR3 length: 13 residues. From germline, CDR1 is MNHEY and CDR2 SMNVEV (reference sequence).